This entry lists 3 T cell receptor beta chains sequenced from one sample in a study of early T cells in non-severe SARS-CoV-2 infection (dated by TCRdb to the early 2020s). Receptor amplification or capture employed 5' RACE. This sample was sequenced with a NextSeq 500. TCRdb reprocessing: public reads trimmed at Q25 with fastp, clones called with MiXCR, in-frame beta chains kept. Merged by CDR3 protein, the rows form single entries marked with the most common genes and DNA. For this sample there are about 77,000 distinct CDR3 sequences; roughly 12% appear just once. Jointly, the top ten make up roughly a sixth of the sample. The sample in question was whole blood, obtained at baseline. The receptors come from an adult who was a healthcare worker with PCR-confirmed SARS-CoV-2 infection or an uninfected control (not recorded which). The donor label of this sample is uncertain.

The table lists this clonotype with a few counts. The chain combines TRBV11-2 with TRBJ2-7, with 8 bases fitting TRBD2. After removal of 5 bases from V and 4 bases from J, the junction contained 10 bases not matched to a gene. Germline lookup yields CDR1 SGHAT and CDR2 FQNNGV. The CDR3 runs 15 residues. The DNA of the CDR3 is TGTGCCAGCAGCCCCGCTAGCGGGCCCTTATACGAGCAGTACTTC. Translation gives CASSPASGPLYEQYF.

The CDR3 sequence: CASSPAVGYDEQFF. CDR3 sequence (DNA): TGTGCCAGCTCACCGGCAGTTGGATACGATGAGCAGTTCTTC. The J gene is TRBJ2-1, the V gene TRBV18; no clear D gene. The germline gives CDR1 KGHSH, CDR2 LQKENI. There are 14 residues in the CDR3. The V end lost 3 bases, the J end lost 8 bases, and 14 bases lay between the germline ends.

This clonotype occurred a few times. The J gene is TRBJ2-1, the V gene TRBV5-6, with 7 positions matching TRBD2. J lost 7 bases, V lost 3 bases, and 16 bases had no gene match. The CDR3 is 17 residues long. Germline assignment: CDR1 SGHDT and CDR2 YYEEEE. CDR3 in DNA: TGTGCCAGCAGCTGGGGCCTTTGGCGGGAGAAATGGAATGAGCAGTTCTTC. This gives the protein CASSWGLWREKWNEQFF.